This T cell receptor (beta chain) derives from a study of shared clonotypes between healthy human individuals. In the original processing: Filtering was not the same, since immunoSEQ gave junction-only sequences without quality scores. Assay: immunoSEQ multiplex PCR; the TCRdb copy retains only in-frame clones and omits some. The V and J calls and the clone size are those of that table, but D and trimming were determined from the DNA. Of roughly 2,500,000 clones listed, approximately 93% were seen once; the top ten hold 0.36%. Study-wide findings and caveats: Clonotypes not shared had lower generation probabilities than those common to all four donors.

Concerning this clone: No antigen is known for it.

Germline CDR1 reads SNHLY; CDR2 reads FYNNEI. The CDR3 loop spans 13 amino acids. V gave up 5 bases and J gave up 6 bases; unmatched junction bases: 3. The study enrolled healthy HIV-negative adults without recent acute infections or vaccinations as donors. Sequencing was carried out using naive CD4+ T cells from PBMCs. Subset denoted: CD45RA+ positively selected. This receptor was obtained from a young man in good health. Some clones in this sample may be carry-over from other donors' samples. This sequence joins TRBV2 and TRBJ1-5; the match to TRBD1 covers 8 bases. The CDR3 loop is CASSQGAGQPQHF. For the CDR3, the DNA is TGTGCCAGCAGTCAGGGGGCCGGTCAGCCCCAGCATTTT.